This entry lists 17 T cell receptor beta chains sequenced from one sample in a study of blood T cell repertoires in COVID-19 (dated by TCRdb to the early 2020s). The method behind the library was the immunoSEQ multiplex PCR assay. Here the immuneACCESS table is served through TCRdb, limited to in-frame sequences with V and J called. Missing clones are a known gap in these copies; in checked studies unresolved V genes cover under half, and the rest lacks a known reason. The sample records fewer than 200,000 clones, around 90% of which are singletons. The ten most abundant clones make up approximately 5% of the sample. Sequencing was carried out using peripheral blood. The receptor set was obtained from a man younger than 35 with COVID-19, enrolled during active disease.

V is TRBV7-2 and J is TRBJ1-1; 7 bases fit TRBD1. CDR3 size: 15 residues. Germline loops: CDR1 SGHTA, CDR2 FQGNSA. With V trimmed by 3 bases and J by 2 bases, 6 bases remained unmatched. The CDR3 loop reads CASSLTGTANTEAFF. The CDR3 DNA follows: TGTGCCAGCAGCTTGACCGGGACAGCAAACACTGAAGCTTTCTTT.

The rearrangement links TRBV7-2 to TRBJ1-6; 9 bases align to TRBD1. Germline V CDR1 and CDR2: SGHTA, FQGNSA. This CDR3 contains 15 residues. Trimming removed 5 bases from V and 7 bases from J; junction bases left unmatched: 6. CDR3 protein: CASSTGTGTNSPLHF. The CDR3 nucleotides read TGTGCCAGCAGCACAGGGACAGGGACGAATTCACCCCTCCACTTT.

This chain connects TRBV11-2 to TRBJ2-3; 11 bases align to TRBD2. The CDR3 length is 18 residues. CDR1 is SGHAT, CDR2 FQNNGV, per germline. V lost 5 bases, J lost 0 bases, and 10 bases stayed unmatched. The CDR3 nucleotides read TGTGCCAGCAGCGGTATAGCGGGAGGGTCCCTAAGCACAGATACGCAGTATTTT. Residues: CASSGIAGGSLSTDTQYF.

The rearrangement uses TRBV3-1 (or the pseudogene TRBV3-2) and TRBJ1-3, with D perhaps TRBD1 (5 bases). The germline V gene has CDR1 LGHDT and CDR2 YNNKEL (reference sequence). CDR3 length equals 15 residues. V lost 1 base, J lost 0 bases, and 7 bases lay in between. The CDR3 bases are TGTGCCAGCAGCCAAGCGGACAACTCTGGAAACACCATATATTTT. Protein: CASSQADNSGNTIYF.

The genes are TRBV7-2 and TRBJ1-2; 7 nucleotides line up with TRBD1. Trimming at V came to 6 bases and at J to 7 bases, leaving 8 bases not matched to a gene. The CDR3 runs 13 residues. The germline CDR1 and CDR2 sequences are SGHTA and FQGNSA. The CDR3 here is CASSSTGAAGYTF. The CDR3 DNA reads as TGTGCCAGCAGTTCTACAGGGGCGGCTGGCTACACCTTC.

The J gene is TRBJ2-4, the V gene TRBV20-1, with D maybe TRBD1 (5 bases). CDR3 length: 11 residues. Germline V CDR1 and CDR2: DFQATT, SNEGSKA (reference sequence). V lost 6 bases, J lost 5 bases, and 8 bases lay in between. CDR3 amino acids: CSASRENIQYF. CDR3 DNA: TGCAGTGCCAGCAGGGAAAACATTCAGTACTTC.

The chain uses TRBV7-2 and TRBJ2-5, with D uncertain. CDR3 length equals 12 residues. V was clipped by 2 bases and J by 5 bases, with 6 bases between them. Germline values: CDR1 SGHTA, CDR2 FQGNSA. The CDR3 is CASSLIDETQYF. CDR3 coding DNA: TGTGCCAGCAGCTTAATAGATGAGACCCAGTACTTC.

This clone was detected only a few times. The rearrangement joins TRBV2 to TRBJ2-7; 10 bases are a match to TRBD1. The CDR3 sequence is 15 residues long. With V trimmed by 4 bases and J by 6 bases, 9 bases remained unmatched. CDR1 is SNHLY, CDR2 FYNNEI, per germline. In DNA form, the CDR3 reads TGTGCCAGCAGTGGGGACTTGGGACAGGGGACCGAGCAGTACTTC. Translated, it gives CASSGDLGQGTEQYF.

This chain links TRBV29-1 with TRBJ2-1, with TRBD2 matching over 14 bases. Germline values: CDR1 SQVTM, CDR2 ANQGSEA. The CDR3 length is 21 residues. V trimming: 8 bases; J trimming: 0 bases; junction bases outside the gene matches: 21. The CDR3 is CSYTRSGTSGSGKGSYNEQFF. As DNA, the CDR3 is TGCAGCTATACCCGCTCCGGGACTAGCGGGAGCGGTAAGGGCTCCTACAATGAGCAGTTCTTC.

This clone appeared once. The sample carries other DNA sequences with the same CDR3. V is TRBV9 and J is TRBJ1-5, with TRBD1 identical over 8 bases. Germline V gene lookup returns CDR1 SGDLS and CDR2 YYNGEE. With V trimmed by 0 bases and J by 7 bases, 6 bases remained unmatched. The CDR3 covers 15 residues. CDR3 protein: CASSVGQGAGQPQHF. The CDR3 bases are TGTGCCAGCAGCGTAGGGCAGGGGGCGGGACAGCCCCAGCATTTT.

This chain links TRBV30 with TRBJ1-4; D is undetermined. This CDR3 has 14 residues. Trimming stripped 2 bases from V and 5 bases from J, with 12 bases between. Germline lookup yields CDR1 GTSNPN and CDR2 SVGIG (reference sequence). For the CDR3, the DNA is TGTGCCTGGAGTCCGAGGCTGAGAAATGAAAAACTGTTTTTT. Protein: CAWSPRLRNEKLFF.

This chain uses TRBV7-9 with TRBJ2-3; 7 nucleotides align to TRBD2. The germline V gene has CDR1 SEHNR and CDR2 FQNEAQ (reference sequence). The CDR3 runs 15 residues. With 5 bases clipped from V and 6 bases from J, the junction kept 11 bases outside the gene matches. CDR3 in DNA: TGTGCCAGCAGCCCCTTGGCGGGAGCCGAGGATACGCAGTATTTT. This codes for CASSPLAGAEDTQYF.

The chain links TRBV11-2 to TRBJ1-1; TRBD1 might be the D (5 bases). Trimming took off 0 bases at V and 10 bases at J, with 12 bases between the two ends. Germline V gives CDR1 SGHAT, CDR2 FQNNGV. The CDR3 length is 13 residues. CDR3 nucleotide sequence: TGTGCCAGCAGCTTAGACCGGGACTTTGGAGCTTTCTTT. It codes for CASSLDRDFGAFF.

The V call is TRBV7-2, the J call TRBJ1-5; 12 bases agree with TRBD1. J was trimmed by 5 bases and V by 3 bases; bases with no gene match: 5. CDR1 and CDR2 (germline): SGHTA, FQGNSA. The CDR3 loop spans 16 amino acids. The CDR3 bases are TGTGCCAGCAGCTTGGGACAGGGGGCGGGTCATCAGCCCCAGCATTTT. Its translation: CASSLGQGAGHQPQHF. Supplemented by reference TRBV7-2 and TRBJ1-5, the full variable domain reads GAGVSQSPSNKVTEKGKDVELRCDPISGHTALYWYRQSLGQGLEFLIYFQGNSAPDKSGLPSDRFSAERTGGSVSTLTIQRTQQEDSAVYLCASSLGQGAGHQPQHFGDGTRLSIL.

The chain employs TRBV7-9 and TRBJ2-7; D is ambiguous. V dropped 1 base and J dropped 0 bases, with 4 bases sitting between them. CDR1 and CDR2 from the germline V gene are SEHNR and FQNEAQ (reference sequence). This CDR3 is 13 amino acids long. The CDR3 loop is CASSLGLSYEQYF. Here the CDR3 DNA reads TGTGCCAGCAGCTTAGGGCTCTCCTACGAGCAGTACTTC.

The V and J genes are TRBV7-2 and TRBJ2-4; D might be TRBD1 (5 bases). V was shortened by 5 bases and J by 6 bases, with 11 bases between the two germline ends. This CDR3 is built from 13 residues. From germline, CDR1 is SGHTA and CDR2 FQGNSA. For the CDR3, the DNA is TGTGCCAGCAGCCACCGGACACCAAACATTCAGTACTTC. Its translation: CASSHRTPNIQYF.

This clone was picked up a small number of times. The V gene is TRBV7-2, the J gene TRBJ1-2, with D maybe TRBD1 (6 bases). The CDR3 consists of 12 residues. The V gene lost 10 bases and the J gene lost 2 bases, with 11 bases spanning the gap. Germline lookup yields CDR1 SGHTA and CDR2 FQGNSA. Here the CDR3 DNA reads TGTGCCATACTACAGGGAAACTATGGCTACACCTTC. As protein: CAILQGNYGYTF.